This T cell receptor (beta chain) was observed in a study of blood T cell repertoires in COVID-19. In the study overall: T cells, B-cell-depleted T cells, or PBMCs supplied cDNA or gDNA.

The CDR3 is 16 amino acids. V lost 2 bases and J lost 5, with 18 bases in between. Germline values: CDR1 MNHEY, CDR2 SMNVEV (reference sequence). Original data processing: Estimation of nucleated cell counts was performed using reference gene primer amplification. Here immunoSEQ multiplex PCR was the method, and the copy in TCRdb shows in-frame clones only, minus some. D and trimming come from the DNA, and the V and J calls and clone size come from that table. The sample shows about 81,000 clones, just over 85% of them seen only once. This TCR was recovered from a woman of 80 years or more with acute or convalescent COVID-19. The sample taken for sequencing was peripheral blood. J is TRBJ1-2 and V is TRBV27; D is ambiguous. The CDR3 protein is CASSLSGTGELYGYTF. The DNA for the CDR3 is TGTGCCAGCAGTTTAAGCGGAACCGGGGAGTTATATGGCTACACCTTC.